A selection of T cell receptor beta chains follows, all from one sample in a study of cytomegalovirus exposure and HLA in healthy donors. This table comes from immunoSEQ multiplex PCR, and its TCRdb copy is limited to in-frame clones, with some not included. The profile shows about 150,000 clones, over 65% of them singletons. The material sequenced was PBMCs. The source of these receptors is a man aged 30 to 39 in good health and CMV-seronegative. Each CDR3 is given with its conserved first and last residue. D genes are given only for firm matches. Part of the rows lack a size; the others show once, few, many or a class for expanded clones.

size,V,D,J,CDR3,DNA
-,TRBV29-1,-,TRBJ2-1,CSVQTQGGVSSYNEQFF,TGCAGCGTTCAAACCCAGGGCGGCGTTAGCTCCTACAATGAGCAGTTCTTC
few,TRBV28,TRBD1,TRBJ1-5,CASSSGTVHQPQHF,TGTGCCAGCAGTTCCGGGACAGTGCATCAGCCCCAGCATTTT
-,TRBV6-5,TRBD1,TRBJ1-1,CASSFLGQGKNTEAFF,TGTGCCAGCAGTTTCTTAGGACAGGGAAAAAACACTGAAGCTTTCTTT
-,TRBV18,-,TRBJ2-7,CASSPGAPYEQYF,TGTGCCAGCTCACCAGGGGCACCCTACGAGCAGTACTTC
once,TRBV19,-,TRBJ1-5,CASSDSGDSGHQPQHF,TGTGCCAGTAGTGACAGTGGAGACAGTGGGCATCAGCCCCAGCATTTT
-,TRBV30,-,TRBJ1-1,CAWSIKNTEAFF,TGTGCCTGGAGTATCAAGAACACTGAAGCTTTCTTT
-,TRBV28,-,TRBJ2-7,CASHTGTSSYEQYF,TGTGCCAGCCATACGGGGACATCGTCCTACGAGCAGTACTTC
-,TRBV29-1,TRBD1,TRBJ2-7,CSVELRDSSYEQYF,TGCAGCGTTGAGCTCCGGGACAGTTCCTACGAGCAGTACTTC
-,TRBV7-2,TRBD2,TRBJ2-7,CASSAGTSGVGEQYF,TGTGCCAGCAGCGCCGGGACTAGCGGGGTGGGCGAGCAGTACTTC
-,TRBV14,TRBD1,TRBJ1-2,CASSPDRGYGYTF,TGTGCCAGCAGCCCGGACAGGGGGTATGGCTACACCTTC
-,TRBV7-3,TRBD2,TRBJ2-1,CASSLGSSGGPEQFF,TGTGCCAGCAGCTTAGGGTCTAGCGGGGGGCCAGAGCAGTTCTTC
-,TRBV7-6,-,TRBJ2-3,CASSTLGGGTDTQYF,TGTGCCAGCAGCACCTTAGGAGGGGGCACAGATACGCAGTATTTT
-,TRBV7-6,TRBD2,TRBJ2-2,CASSLELADTGELFF,TGTGCCAGCAGCTTAGAACTAGCGGATACCGGGGAGCTGTTTTTT
-,TRBV28,TRBD1,TRBJ2-7,CATSLFGTGYEQYF,TGTGCCACCAGTTTATTTGGGACAGGCTACGAGCAGTACTTC
-,TRBV5-5,-,TRBJ1-1,CASSLAGETEAFF,TGTGCCAGCAGCTTGGCCGGGGAAACTGAAGCTTTCTTT
-,TRBV6-5,-,TRBJ2-1,CASSYGSSYNEQFF,TGTGCCAGCAGTTACGGGAGCTCCTACAATGAGCAGTTCTTC
-,TRBV23-1,TRBD1,TRBJ1-4,CASSHQDRVNEKLFF,TGCGCCAGCAGTCACCAGGACAGGGTTAACGAAAAACTGTTTTTT
once,TRBV7-2,-,TRBJ1-1,CASSPKGLSAFF,TGTGCCAGCAGTCCCAAGGGGCTGAGCGCTTTCTTT
-,TRBV9,-,TRBJ1-4,CASSVRQADEKLFF,TGTGCCAGCAGCGTCCGACAGGCAGATGAAAAACTGTTTTTT
-,TRBV4-3,-,TRBJ2-5,CASSQDAGNGETQYF,TGCGCCAGCAGCCAAGATGCCGGGAATGGGGAGACCCAGTACTTC
-,TRBV5-6,-,TRBJ1-5,CASSLADQPQHF,TGTGCCAGCAGCTTGGCAGATCAGCCCCAGCATTTT
-,TRBV5-1,TRBD1,TRBJ2-7,CASSLAGGTGGNEQYF,TGCGCCAGCAGCTTGGCTGGGGGCACAGGGGGAAACGAGCAGTACTTC
-,TRBV9,-,TRBJ1-1,CASSVKRNTEAFF,TGTGCCAGCAGCGTAAAGCGGAACACTGAAGCTTTCTTT